Below, 5 T cell receptor beta chains from the same sample are listed, as sequenced in a study of PD-1 blockade in classical Hodgkin lymphoma. Relapse after autologous stem cell transplantation occurred in every patient, and brentuximab vedotin exposure varied. Clones were sequenced by immunoSEQ multiplex PCR, and TCRdb holds only the in-frame ones, with some missing. The table records approximately 79,000 clones, around 90% of them present only once. The sample was peripheral blood mononuclear cells (PBMCs), taken before the second cycle of nivolumab. All receptors come from a human donor with classical Hodgkin lymphoma.

This clone is a singleton in its sample. The chain employs TRBV14 and TRBJ2-1; 9 positions match TRBD1. J lost 8 bases, V lost 6 bases, and 11 bases had no gene match. Germline V gene data show CDR1 as SGHDN and CDR2 as FVKESK. This CDR3 spans 15 amino acids. As DNA, the CDR3 is TGTGCCAGCAGACGGACAGGGGCCTCCCTTGATGAGCAGTTCTTC. Translated, it gives CASRRTGASLDEQFF. The full variable domain, in which reference TRBV14 and TRBJ2-1 provide the parts outside the CDR3, is EAGVTQFPSHSVIEKGQTVTLRCDPISGHDNLYWYRRVMGKEIKFLLHFVKESKQDESGMPNNRFLAERTGGTYSTLKVQPAELEDSGVYFCASRRTGASLDEQFFGPGTRLTVL.

V and J are TRBV28 and TRBJ2-1; D ambiguous. CDR1 is MDHEN, CDR2 SYDVKM, per germline. The CDR3 is made up of 15 amino acids. V was cut by 5 bases and J by 2 bases, with 13 bases left in between. CDR3 nucleotide sequence: TGTGCCAGCAGTACGGGCCGCCCTACCTACAATGAGCAGTTCTTC. As protein: CASSTGRPTYNEQFF.

The chain links TRBV6-5 to TRBJ2-7, with D tentatively TRBD1 (6 bases). V dropped 4 bases and J dropped 11 bases, with 15 bases sitting between them. There are 12 residues in the CDR3. Germline V gene data show CDR1 as MNHEY and CDR2 as SVGAGI. This CDR3 is CASSSGTKKEYF. DNA for the CDR3: TGTGCCAGCAGTTCGGGGACAAAAAAAGAGTACTTC.

This clone was seen a single time. V is TRBV6-5 and J is TRBJ2-5, with TRBD2 identical over 7 bases. The CDR3 contains 15 residues. The germline V gene has CDR1 MNHEY and CDR2 SVGAGI. V dropped 6 bases and J dropped 5; count of bases not matched to a gene: 12. The CDR3 coding sequence is TGTGCCAGCAGCCCTTGGCCGGGAGGAATCGAGACCCAGTACTTC. This encodes CASSPWPGGIETQYF.

The CDR3 bases are TGTGCCAGCAGCGAGACAGGCAACTATGGCTACACCTTC. Translating gives CASSETGNYGYTF. This sequence joins TRBV28 and TRBJ1-2; D is perhaps TRBD1 (6 bases). CDR1 MDHEN and CDR2 SYDVKM come from the germline V gene. Trimming took 6 bases from V and 2 from J, leaving 10 bases between them. The CDR3 is 13 amino acids.